The 13 T cell receptor beta chains below come from one sample, sequenced in a study of blood T cell repertoires in COVID-19. Only in-frame clones appear in the TCRdb table, and some are missing; sequencing was by immunoSEQ multiplex PCR. Here the sample spans roughly 100,000 clones, around nine tenths being singletons. The source material was peripheral blood. The receptor set was obtained from a man aged 45-65 years with active or convalescent COVID-19.

The chain is built from TRBV11-2 and TRBJ2-7, with a tentative D call TRBD1 (5 bases). The CDR3 is 14 amino acids. Germline-derived CDR1 and CDR2 are SGHAT and FQNNGV. The V and J ends lost 5 bases and 1 base respectively, with 12 bases between them. CDR3 coding DNA: TGTGCCAGCAGCCCGGCGGACACATCCTACGAGCAGTACTTC. Translated: CASSPADTSYEQYF.

The chain links TRBV11-2 to TRBJ2-6; D may be TRBD1 (5 bases). Germline-derived CDR1 and CDR2 are SGHAT and FQNNGV. The CDR3 is made up of 17 amino acids. Trimming left V 1 base short and J 7 bases short, with 17 bases between. The CDR3 sequence: CASSLVGGQGQANVLTF. Written as DNA, the CDR3 is TGTGCCAGCAGCTTAGTCGGTGGGCAGGGTCAAGCCAACGTCCTGACTTTC.

The chain combines TRBV9 with TRBJ1-1; D gene uncertain. CDR3 size: 14 residues. Deletions cut 0 bases from V and 0 bases from J, with 6 bases between. Germline CDR1 and CDR2: SGDLS and YYNGEE. CDR3 protein: CASSVEQVNTEAFF. The CDR3 nucleotides read TGTGCCAGCAGCGTAGAGCAGGTGAACACTGAAGCTTTCTTT. Full variable domain (missing parts from reference TRBV9 and TRBJ1-1): DSGVTQTPKHLITATGQRVTLRCSPRSGDLSVYWYQQSLDQGLQFLIQYYNGEERAKGNILERFSAQQFPDLHSELNLSSLELGDSALYFCASSVEQVNTEAFFGQGTRLTVV.

This clone appeared a few times. This chain joins TRBV19 and TRBJ1-2; 7 positions agree with TRBD1. Losses at the gene ends were 5 bases for V and 0 bases for J; bases not matched to a gene: 9. From germline, CDR1 is LNHDA and CDR2 SQIVND (reference sequence). The CDR3 contains 16 residues. CDR3 in amino acids: CASSGNSGTANYGYTF. The CDR3 nucleotides read TGTGCCAGTAGTGGTAACTCGGGGACAGCTAACTATGGCTACACCTTC.

This chain uses TRBV6-4 with TRBJ1-6, with D perhaps TRBD1 (5 bases). With 2 bases removed from V and 6 bases from J, the gap between germline ends came to 8 bases. Germline CDR1 is MRHNA and CDR2 is SNTAGT. This CDR3 has 14 amino acids. CDR3 amino acids: CASSDGQGNSPLHF. The DNA for the CDR3 is TGTGCCAGCAGTGACGGTCAGGGTAATTCACCCCTCCACTTT.

The chain recombines TRBV25-1 with TRBJ1-5, with 9 bases matching TRBD1. The J segment lost 5 bases and the V segment lost 8 bases, leaving 4 bases of the junction unmatched. CDR1 is MGHDK and CDR2 is SYGVNS in the germline V gene. The CDR3 extends over 13 amino acids. The CDR3 DNA is TGTGCCAGCGCGGGACAGGGCGATCAGCCCCAGCATTTT. It yields the protein CASAGQGDQPQHF.

This chain connects TRBV7-2 to TRBJ1-2, with D possibly TRBD1 on 6 matching bases. CDR3 length: 18 residues. V dropped 0 bases and J dropped 8 bases, with 25 bases sitting between them. In germline, CDR1 is SGHTA, CDR2 FQGNSA. In DNA form, the CDR3 reads TGTGCCAGCAGCTTAGCTAGAGGGGGGGGTCCTGGTCCGCTCGGCTACACCTTC. It translates to CASSLARGGGPGPLGYTF.

Here the CDR3 DNA reads TGTGCCAGCAGCTCCGACACCTATGGCTACACCTTC. Protein product: CASSSDTYGYTF. The V and J genes are TRBV7-9 and TRBJ1-2; no clear D. The V gene's germline CDR1 is SEHNR and CDR2 FQNEAQ (reference sequence). Trimming removed 4 bases at V and 4 bases at J, with 7 bases between. The length of the CDR3 is 12 residues.

This clone was detected a few times. J is TRBJ2-7 and V is TRBV7-2, with 8 bases identical to TRBD1. CDR1 and CDR2 from the germline V gene are SGHTA and FQGNSA. CDR3 length equals 14 residues. Trimming removed 4 bases from V and 2 bases from J; junction bases left unmatched: 4. CDR3 in amino acids: CASSSSGQAYEQYF. The CDR3 DNA sequence: TGTGCCAGCAGCTCCTCGGGACAGGCCTACGAGCAGTACTTC.

V gene TRBV30 combines with J gene TRBJ2-5, with a tentative D call TRBD1 (6 bases). Trimming took 2 bases from V and 2 from J, leaving 9 bases between them. Per the germline V gene, CDR1 is GTSNPN and CDR2 is SVGIG (reference sequence). The CDR3 spans 13 residues. The CDR3 DNA reads TGTGCCTGGAGTCGGGACACACAAGAGACCCAGTACTTC. Its protein is CAWSRDTQETQYF.

The genes are TRBV20-1 and TRBJ1-2, with D perhaps matching TRBD1 (6 bases). This CDR3 contains 14 residues. The germline gives CDR1 DFQATT, CDR2 SNEGSKA (reference sequence). Trimming cost V 3 bases and J 8 bases, with 19 bases left between them. The CDR3 reads CSASGGPGQGGYTF. The CDR3 nucleotides are TGCAGTGCTAGTGGGGGCCCAGGCCAGGGAGGCTACACCTTC.

The gene calls are TRBV4-1 and TRBJ1-4; D remains ambiguous. Germline CDR1 is MGHRA and CDR2 is YSYEKL. This CDR3 comprises 18 residues. V lost 4 bases to trimming and J lost 2 bases, with 20 bases between them. The CDR3 region is CASSPAGNTRLTNEKLFF. The CDR3 coding sequence is TGCGCCAGCAGCCCGGCCGGCAACACCAGACTTACTAATGAAAAACTGTTTTTT.

The V and J genes are TRBV2 and TRBJ2-5; 12 bases line up with TRBD2. Germline V CDR1 and CDR2: SNHLY, FYNNEI. V lost 7 bases, J lost 4 bases, and 10 bases stayed unmatched. CDR3 length equals 16 residues. This CDR3 is CASTLLAGGGSETQYF. CDR3 DNA: TGTGCCAGCACATTACTAGCGGGGGGAGGGTCAGAGACCCAGTACTTC.